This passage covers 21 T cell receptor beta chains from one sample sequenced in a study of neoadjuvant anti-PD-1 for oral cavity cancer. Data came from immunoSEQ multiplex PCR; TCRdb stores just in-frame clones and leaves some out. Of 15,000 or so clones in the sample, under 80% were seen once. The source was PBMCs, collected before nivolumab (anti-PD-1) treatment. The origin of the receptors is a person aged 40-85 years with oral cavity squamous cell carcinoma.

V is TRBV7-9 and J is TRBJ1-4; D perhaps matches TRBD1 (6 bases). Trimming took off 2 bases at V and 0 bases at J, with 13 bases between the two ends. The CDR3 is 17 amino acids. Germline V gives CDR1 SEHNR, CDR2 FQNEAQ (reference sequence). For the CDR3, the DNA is TGTGCCAGCAGCTTAAACGGGCGGACAGCAACTAATGAAAAACTGTTTTTT. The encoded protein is CASSLNGRTATNEKLFF.

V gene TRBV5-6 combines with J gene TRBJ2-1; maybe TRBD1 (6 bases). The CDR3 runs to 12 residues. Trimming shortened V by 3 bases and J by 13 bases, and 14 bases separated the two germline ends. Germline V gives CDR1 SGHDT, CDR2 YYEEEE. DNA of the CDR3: TGTGCCAGCAGCTCCCTCCAGGGGAAACAGTTCTTC. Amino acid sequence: CASSSLQGKQFF.

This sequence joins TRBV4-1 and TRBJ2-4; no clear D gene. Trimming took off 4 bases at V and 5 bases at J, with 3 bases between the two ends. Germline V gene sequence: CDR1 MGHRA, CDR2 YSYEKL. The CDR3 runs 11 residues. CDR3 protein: CASSRENIQYF. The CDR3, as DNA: TGCGCCAGCAGCCGCGAAAACATTCAGTACTTC.

The chain's CDR3 is CASSPASGYRETQYF. Written as DNA, the CDR3 is TGTGCCAGCAGCCCGGCTAGCGGGTATCGGGAGACCCAGTACTTC. The chain links TRBV11-2 to TRBJ2-5; 8 nucleotides match TRBD2. The V gene's germline CDR1 is SGHAT and CDR2 FQNNGV. Unmatched junction bases numbered 10, after V lost 5 bases and J lost 5 bases. The CDR3 length is 15 residues.

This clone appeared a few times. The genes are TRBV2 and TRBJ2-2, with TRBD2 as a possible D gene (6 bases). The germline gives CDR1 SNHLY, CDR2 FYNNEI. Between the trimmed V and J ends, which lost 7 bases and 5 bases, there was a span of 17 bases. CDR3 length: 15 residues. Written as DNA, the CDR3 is TGTGCCAGCACCTCCACGTGGGCGGGGACCGGGGAGCTGTTTTTT. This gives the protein CASTSTWAGTGELFF. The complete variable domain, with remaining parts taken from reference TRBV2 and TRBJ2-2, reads EPEVTQTPSHQVTQMGQEVILRCVPISNHLYFYWYRQILGQKVEFLVSFYNNEISEKSEIFDDQFSVERPDGSNFTLKIRSTKLEDSAMYFCASTSTWAGTGELFFGEGSRLTVL.

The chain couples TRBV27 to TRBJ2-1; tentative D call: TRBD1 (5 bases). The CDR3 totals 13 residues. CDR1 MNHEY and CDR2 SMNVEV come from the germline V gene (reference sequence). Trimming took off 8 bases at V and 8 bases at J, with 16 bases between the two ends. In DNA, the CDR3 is TGTGCCAGCGCGTTTGGGGCGTGGGATGAGCAGTTCTTC. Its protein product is CASAFGAWDEQFF.

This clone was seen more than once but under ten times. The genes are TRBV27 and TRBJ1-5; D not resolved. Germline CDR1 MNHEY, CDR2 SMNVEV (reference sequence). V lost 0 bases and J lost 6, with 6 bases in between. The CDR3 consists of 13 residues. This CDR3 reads CASSLSEGQPQHF. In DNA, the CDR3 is TGTGCCAGCAGTTTATCGGAGGGTCAGCCCCAGCATTTT.

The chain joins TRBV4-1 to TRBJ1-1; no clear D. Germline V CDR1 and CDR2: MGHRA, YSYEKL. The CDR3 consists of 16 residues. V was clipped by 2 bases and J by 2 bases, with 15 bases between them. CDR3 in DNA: TGCGCCAGCAGCCAAACGATAACAAGAGGAAACACTGAAGCTTTCTTT. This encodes CASSQTITRGNTEAFF.

CDR3 sequence reads: CASSVGGGGPGYNEQFF. Here the CDR3 DNA reads TGTGCCAGCAGCGTAGGTGGGGGAGGGCCCGGCTACAATGAGCAGTTCTTC. The chain employs TRBV9 and TRBJ2-1, with 7 bases identical to TRBD2. V lost 0 bases, J lost 3 bases, and 9 bases stayed unmatched. Germline V gives CDR1 SGDLS, CDR2 YYNGEE. The CDR3 is made up of 17 amino acids.

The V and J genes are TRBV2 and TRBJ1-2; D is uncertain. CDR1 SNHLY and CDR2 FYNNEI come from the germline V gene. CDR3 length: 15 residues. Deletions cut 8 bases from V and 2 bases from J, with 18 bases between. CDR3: CASLGEFVENYGYTF. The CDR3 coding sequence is TGTGCCAGCCTAGGTGAGTTCGTGGAGAACTATGGCTACACCTTC.

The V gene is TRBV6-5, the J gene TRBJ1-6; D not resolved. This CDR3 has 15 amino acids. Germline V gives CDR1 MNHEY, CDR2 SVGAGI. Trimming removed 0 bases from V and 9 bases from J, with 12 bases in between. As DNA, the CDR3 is TGTGCCAGCAGTTACTCGAACAGTAATAGTTCACCCCTCCACTTT. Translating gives CASSYSNSNSSPLHF.

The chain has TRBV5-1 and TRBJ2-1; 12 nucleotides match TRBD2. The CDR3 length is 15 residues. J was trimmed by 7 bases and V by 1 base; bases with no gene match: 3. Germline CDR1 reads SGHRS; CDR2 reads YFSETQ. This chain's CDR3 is CASSLTSGRPNEQFF. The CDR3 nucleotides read TGCGCCAGCAGCTTGACTAGCGGGAGGCCTAATGAGCAGTTCTTC.

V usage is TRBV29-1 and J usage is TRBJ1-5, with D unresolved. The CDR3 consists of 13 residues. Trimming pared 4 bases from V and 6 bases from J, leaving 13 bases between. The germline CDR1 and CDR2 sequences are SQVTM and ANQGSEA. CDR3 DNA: TGCAGCGTTGTTAGGGAAATGGGTCAGCCCCAGCATTTT. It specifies CSVVREMGQPQHF.

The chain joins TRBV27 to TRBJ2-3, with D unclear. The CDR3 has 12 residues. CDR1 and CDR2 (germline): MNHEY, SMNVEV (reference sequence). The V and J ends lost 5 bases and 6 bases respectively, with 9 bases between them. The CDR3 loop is CASSPLGDTQYF. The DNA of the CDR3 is TGTGCCAGCAGTCCCCTAGGGGATACGCAGTATTTT.

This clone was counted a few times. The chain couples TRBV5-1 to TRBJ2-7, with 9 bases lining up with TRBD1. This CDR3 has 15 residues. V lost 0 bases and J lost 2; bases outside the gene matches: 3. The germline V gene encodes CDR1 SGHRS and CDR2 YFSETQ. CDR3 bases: TGCGCCAGCAGCTTGGAGGGGACAGGGCCCTACGAGCAGTACTTC. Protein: CASSLEGTGPYEQYF.

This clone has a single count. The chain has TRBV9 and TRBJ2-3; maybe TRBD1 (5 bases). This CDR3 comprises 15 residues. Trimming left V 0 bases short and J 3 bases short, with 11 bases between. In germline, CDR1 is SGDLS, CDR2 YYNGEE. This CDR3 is CASSVAQGRTDTQYF. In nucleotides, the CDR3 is TGTGCCAGCAGCGTAGCCCAGGGAAGGACAGATACGCAGTATTTT.

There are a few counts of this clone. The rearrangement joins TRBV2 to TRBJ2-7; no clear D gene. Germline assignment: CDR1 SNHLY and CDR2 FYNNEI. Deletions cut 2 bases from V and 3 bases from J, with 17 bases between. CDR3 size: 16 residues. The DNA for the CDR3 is TGTGCCAGCAGTGAATTCTCCTCTCTGCTTAGCTACGAGCAGTACTTC. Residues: CASSEFSSLLSYEQYF.

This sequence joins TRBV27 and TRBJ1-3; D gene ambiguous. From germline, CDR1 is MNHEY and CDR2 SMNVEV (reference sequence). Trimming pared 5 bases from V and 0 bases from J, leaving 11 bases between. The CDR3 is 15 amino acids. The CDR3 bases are TGTGCCAGCAGTCCCCTCTGGGCCTCTGGAAACACCATATATTTT. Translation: CASSPLWASGNTIYF.

CDR3 bases: TGTGCCAGCAGCGTGTTAGCGGGGGGGCCGCTGAGGGAGCAGTTCTTC. Amino acids: CASSVLAGGPLREQFF. This chain uses TRBV11-2 with TRBJ2-1; TRBD2 matches at 11 bases. V lost 5 bases, J lost 10 bases, and 13 bases stayed unmatched. Per the germline V gene, CDR1 is SGHAT and CDR2 is FQNNGV. This CDR3 region has 16 residues.

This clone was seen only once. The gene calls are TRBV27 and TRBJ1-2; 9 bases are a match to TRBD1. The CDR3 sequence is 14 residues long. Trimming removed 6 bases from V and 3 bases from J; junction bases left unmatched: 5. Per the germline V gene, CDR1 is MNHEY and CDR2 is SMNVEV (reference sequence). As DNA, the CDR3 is TGTGCCAGCAGCCAAGGGACAGGGTACTATGGCTACACCTTC. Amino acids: CASSQGTGYYGYTF.

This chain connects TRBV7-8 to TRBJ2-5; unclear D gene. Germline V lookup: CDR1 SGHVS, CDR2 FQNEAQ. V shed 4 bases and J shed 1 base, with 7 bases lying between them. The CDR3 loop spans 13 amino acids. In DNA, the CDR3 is TGTGCCAGCAGCTCCTATACCCAAGAGACCCAGTACTTC. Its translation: CASSSYTQETQYF.